This T cell receptor (beta chain) is from a study of shared clonotypes between healthy human individuals (dated by TCRdb to between 2020 and 2021). In the study overall: The cohort included a few men and a couple of women between 18 and 49 years of age. For each donor, three plates each were used for CD4 naive and CD4 memory, two plates were used for CD8 naive, and one plate was used for CD8 memory. Blood TCR repertoires of about five healthy adults were deeply sequenced to estimate repertoire size and the extent of clonotype sharing between individuals. To increase sequencing depth and limit assay-specific biases, TCR repertoire library preparation and sequencing were carried out by different laboratories using diverse techniques. Leukapheresis yielded between about 0.9 and 8.9 billion PBMCs per donor. Summary of the overall study and its limitations: Only blood was sampled, and tissue TCR repertoires likely differ from those in blood. Rarefaction of sorted-subset datasets indicated incomplete sequencing despite the large sequencing depth. The small number of donors limited the genetic and exposure-history diversity represented. Sharing across several donors was observed for around 5% of naive CD4, 3.5% of naive CD8, about 2.5% of memory CD4, and 0.4% of memory CD8 clonotypes. Higher generation probabilities were observed for clonotypes shared by all four sorted-subset donors than for non-shared clonotypes. Pairwise subsampling led to the expectation that sequencing depth would affect the degree of clonotype sharing among donors. Larger estimated clonotype richness was generally found for naive subsets than for memory subsets.

Donors were healthy HIV-negative adults with no recently reported acute infections or vaccinations. Every donor was a Caucasian adult living in Nashville, Tennessee, USA. CD4+ T cells were enriched by magnetic negative selection; naive cells were then positively selected on CD45RA, and the negative fraction formed the memory subset. Blood was collected by leukapheresis, and PBMCs were isolated by Ficoll-Histopaque density gradient centrifugation and then cryopreserved in liquid nitrogen vapor phase. Purity and quantity of every magnetically sorted T cell population were checked by analytical flow cytometry. Genomic DNA was isolated from every sorted fraction and measured by UV absorbance on a Nanodrop 2000c. Using the deep immunoSEQ assay, multiplex PCR amplified TCR CDR3 regions from genomic DNA. For each cell subset, the extracted genomic DNA was distributed evenly across all wells of several immunoSEQ 96-well plates, and each plate served as one replicate. For sorted subsets, about 0.2 ug genomic DNA, equal to 25,000 to 35,000 T cell genomes, was loaded into each replicate PCR. Purified libraries were quantified with a Qubit 3.0 fluorometer, sized on a Bioanalyzer 2100, and re-quantified with the KAPA Library Quantification kit. Each immunoSEQ 96-well plate was sequenced on its own single-read 150-cycle Illumina NextSeq 550 flow cell. The study's own analysis went as follows. Because the immunoSEQ output held only junctional sequences and lacked quality scores, the filtering could not match the filtering applied to full-length reads. Sequences were annotated with PyIR, a Python wrapper for IgBLAST v1.9, using IMGT germline references to assign V/J genes and CDR3. Reads with weak V/J assignments (E-value above 1e-6), missing CDR3, stop codons, out-of-frame junctions, or ambiguous translated residues were removed. V3J clonotypes were defined as sequences sharing an identical inferred V gene, J gene, and CDR3 amino acid sequence. Percentage overlap between repertoires was computed as shared unique clonotypes divided by the size of the smaller repertoire. Three approaches were used to assess repertoire richness: RTK rarefaction, the Chao1 estimator, and Recon v2.1 estimates of unobserved clonotypes. Generation probabilities were computed with OLGA for all TCRbeta clonotypes obtained by the gDNA method from four donors. TCRdb holds this immuneACCESS table with in-frame rearrangements only. Some clones are missing; in checked studies, unresolved V genes explain under half, and the rest has no known cause. The V and J calls and clone size are taken from that table; D and trimming were inferred from the DNA. A total of about 2.3 million clones appear in this sample, 92% of them only once. The top ten hold 0.37% of the sample.

This clone was seen just once. Its antigen has not been determined. Base qualities are missing; no much larger clone stands one base away. Sequencing was performed on naive CD4+ T cells from PBMCs. The sample's cell subset or site label, decoded: CD45RA+ positively selected. This TCR derives from a man aged 18 to 35 in good health. Some clones in this sample may be carry-over from other donors' samples.

The CDR3 region: CATSRDYRGRGVEQFF. The nucleotide sequence is TGTGCCACCAGCAGGGACTATCGCGGGAGGGGGGTTGAGCAGTTCTTC. The chain is encoded by TRBV15 joined to TRBJ2-1, and TRBD2 aligns with 9 junction nucleotides. CDR1 and CDR2 (LNHNV, YYDKDF) derive from the germline V gene (reference sequence). V has 3 bases trimmed and J has 9 bases trimmed; junction bases matching no gene number 12. From cysteine to phenylalanine, the CDR3 is 16 amino acids long. Only CDR3 DNA is held: 48 bases, read in frame from base 1.